What follows describes a single T cell receptor beta chain. This specimen comes from a study of blood T cell repertoires in COVID-19. At the level of the study: The United States, Italy and Spain were the sources of the acute and convalescent COVID-19 samples. Sample material is recorded as cDNA or gDNA derived from T cells, B-cell-depleted T cells, or PBMCs.

Original data processing: Estimation of nucleated cell counts relied on the amplification of reference gene primers. The protocol was immunoSEQ multiplex PCR, while the TCRdb copy is restricted to in-frame clones and leaves out a portion. V, J and clone size are taken as reported in that table, and D and trimming were inferred from the DNA itself. Among some 150,000 clones listed, 65% to 85% were seen once. The sequence was obtained from a human donor in a cohort sampled during active COVID-19. Sequences were obtained from peripheral blood.

The CDR3 coding sequence is TGTGCCAGTAGTATGGGGGGACAGGGTCACAACTATGGCTACACCTTC. This translates into CASSMGGQGHNYGYTF. The chain employs TRBV19 and TRBJ1-2; 9 positions match TRBD1. CDR1 LNHDA and CDR2 SQIVND come from the germline V gene (reference sequence). Germline trimming cut 3 bases from V and 2 bases from J; bases unmatched to any gene: 7. There are 16 residues in the CDR3.